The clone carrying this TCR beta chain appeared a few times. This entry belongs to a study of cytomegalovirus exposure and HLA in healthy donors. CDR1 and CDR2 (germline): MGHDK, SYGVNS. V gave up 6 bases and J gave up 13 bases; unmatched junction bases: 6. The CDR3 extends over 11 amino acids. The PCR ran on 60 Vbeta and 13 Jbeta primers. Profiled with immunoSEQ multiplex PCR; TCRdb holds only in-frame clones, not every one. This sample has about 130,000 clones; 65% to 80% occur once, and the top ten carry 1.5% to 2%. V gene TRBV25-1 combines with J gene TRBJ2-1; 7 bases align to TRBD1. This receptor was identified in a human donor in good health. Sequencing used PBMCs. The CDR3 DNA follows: TGTGCCAGCAGGACAGGGAAGGAACAGTTCTTC. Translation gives CASRTGKEQFF.